Given below is one T cell receptor beta chain in context. Its specificity is unknown. Vbeta (60) and Jbeta (13) primers were used in the PCR. The repertoire was sequenced with immunoSEQ multiplex PCR; TCRdb's copy has only in-frame clones and lacks some. The table lists about 31,000 clones, more than 60% of them singletons. Germline CDR1 MGHDK, CDR2 SYGVNS. CDR3 size: 15 residues. The V and J ends lost 3 bases and 5 bases respectively, with 17 bases between them. This entry comes from a study of cytomegalovirus exposure and HLA in healthy donors. Study results and limitations: Association of a missense DCLRE1C variant with TCR beta V- and J-gene trimming was reported in a later analysis.

Nominally healthy donors were sampled, though unrecorded immune exposures were likely. The rearrangement links TRBV25-1 to TRBJ2-7, with D unclear. The sequence derives from a man aged 45-65 years in good health and CMV-seropositive. The sample comprised PBMCs. The CDR3: CASSESGPWSNEQYF. The CDR3 DNA reads as TGTGCCAGCAGTGAGTCCGGTCCATGGAGCAACGAGCAGTACTTC.